These 12 T cell receptor beta chains were sequenced from one sample in a study of blood T cell repertoires in COVID-19. The table came from immunoSEQ multiplex PCR; TCRdb's copy has only in-frame clones and leaves some out. The repertoire holds 150,000 to 200,000 clones, with about 80% as singletons. Sequenced: PBMCs or T cells enriched from blood (not recorded which). Receptor source: a woman aged 60-70 years with acute COVID-19.

This chain joins TRBV18 and TRBJ2-5; D ambiguous. The V end was cut by 4 bases, the J end by 1 base, with 10 bases between. The CDR3 is 14 residues long. Germline V lookup: CDR1 KGHSH, CDR2 LQKENI. The CDR3 nucleotides read TGTGCCAGCTCACTAGACTTGCGCCAAGAGACCCAGTACTTC. Translation: CASSLDLRQETQYF.

The chain combines TRBV25-1 with TRBJ2-5; TRBD1 might be the D (6 bases). The germline V gene has CDR1 MGHDK and CDR2 SYGVNS. V was trimmed by 8 bases and J by 2 bases, leaving 12 bases between them. This CDR3 contains 13 residues. The CDR3 DNA is TGTGCCAGCGCCCTAGGACAGCAAGAGACCCAGTACTTC. Protein product: CASALGQQETQYF.

In DNA form, the CDR3 reads TGTGCCAGCAGTTACCAGCGGTCCTACGAGCAGTACTTC. As protein: CASSYQRSYEQYF. This chain joins TRBV6-6 and TRBJ2-7; tentative D call: TRBD2 (5 bases). The CDR3 contains 13 residues. Looked up from germline, CDR1 is MNHNY and CDR2 is SVGAGI (reference sequence). Between the trimmed V and J ends, which lost 2 bases and 1 base, there was a span of 6 bases.

Only one count was recorded for this clone. The chain links TRBV11-2 to TRBJ2-4; 8 bases agree with TRBD1. The length of the CDR3 is 19 residues. With V trimmed by 6 bases and J by 1 base, 17 bases remained unmatched. In germline, CDR1 is SGHAT, CDR2 FQNNGV. Here the CDR3 reads CASREIRGRRLPAKNIQYF. For the CDR3, the DNA is TGTGCCAGCAGAGAAATCAGGGGGCGGAGACTGCCGGCCAAAAACATTCAGTACTTC.

J is TRBJ2-7 and V is TRBV28, with 9 nucleotides matching TRBD1. Germline V lookup: CDR1 MDHEN, CDR2 SYDVKM. V lost 6 bases, J lost 4 bases, and 13 bases stayed unmatched. This CDR3 comprises 16 residues. CDR3 DNA: TGTGCCAGCAGCTCACCGGACAGGGGAGGGGATTACGAGCAGTACGTC. Its protein product is CASSSPDRGGDYEQYV.

The rearrangement uses TRBV5-1 and TRBJ2-2; D is ambiguous. CDR1 SGHRS and CDR2 YFSETQ come from the germline V gene. The CDR3 totals 14 residues. V lost 5 bases to trimming and J lost 4 bases, with 12 bases between them. As DNA, the CDR3 is TGCGCCAGCAGTGGTCAATCGGGCACCGGGGAGCTGTTTTTT. This gives the protein CASSGQSGTGELFF.

V gene TRBV5-4 combines with J gene TRBJ1-3; 7 bases are shared with TRBD1. J lost 11 bases, V lost 0 bases, and 5 bases had no gene match. Germline lookup yields CDR1 SGHNT and CDR2 YYREEE (reference sequence). The CDR3 spans 13 residues. The CDR3 nucleotides are TGTGCCAGCAGCTTGGCGGGACAGTCTCCCATATATTTT. Amino acid sequence: CASSLAGQSPIYF.

The J gene is TRBJ2-4, the V gene TRBV6-5; D perhaps matches TRBD2 (5 bases). The CDR3 contains 16 residues. V was trimmed by 0 bases and J by 9 bases, leaving 18 bases between them. CDR1 and CDR2 (germline): MNHEY, SVGAGI. The CDR3 sequence: CASSYSGAGGLGIQYF. The CDR3 coding sequence is TGTGCCAGCAGTTACTCGGGAGCCGGCGGTCTGGGCATTCAGTACTTC.

This clone was observed a single time. The DNA for the CDR3 is TGTGCCAGCAGTTTACCCGGGACAGGCTACGAGCAGTACGTC. It encodes CASSLPGTGYEQYV. The chain employs TRBV28 and TRBJ2-7, with 8 bases aligning to TRBD1. Germline CDR1 is MDHEN and CDR2 is SYDVKM. The CDR3 runs 14 residues. The junction had 3 bases not matched to a gene; V was cut back by 2 bases and J by 3 bases.

The chain links TRBV5-8 to TRBJ1-1; D is ambiguous. Trimming removed 4 bases at V and 4 bases at J, with 20 bases between. Germline V CDR1 and CDR2: SGHTS, YDEGEE. The CDR3 has 16 amino acids. This CDR3 reads CASSLGFEVVTTEAFF. Here the CDR3 DNA reads TGTGCCAGCAGCCTGGGGTTTGAGGTTGTGACCACTGAAGCTTTCTTT.

J is TRBJ1-5 and V is TRBV6-5, with TRBD1 matching 7 bases. The V segment lost 8 bases and the J segment 4 bases; nucleotides outside the gene matches: 8. The germline gives CDR1 MNHEY, CDR2 SVGAGI. The CDR3 length is 14 residues. CDR3 sequence: CASPPGQINQPQHF. The CDR3 nucleotides are TGTGCCAGCCCCCCGGGACAGATAAATCAGCCCCAGCATTTT.

This sequence joins TRBV3-1 (or the pseudogene TRBV3-2) and TRBJ1-3; no clear D. Germline V CDR1 and CDR2: LGHDT, YNNKEL (reference sequence). The CDR3 loop spans 15 amino acids. Trimming took off 11 bases at V and 0 bases at J, with 17 bases between the two ends. The CDR3 region has the DNA TGTGCCGGCCCTCGGGAGTCCCGCTCTGGAAACACCATATATTTT. Its protein product is CAGPRESRSGNTIYF.